This TCR beta chain appears in the sequencing data of a study of CD8+ T cells in alopecia areata. Study outcomes and limitations: Normal scalp showed lower clonality than lesional scalp, especially alopecia totalis/universalis.

The table lists this clone with a few counts. Its antigen is not known. Five or six patients had their CD4+ cells sorted into CD25+CD127- cells. V was pared by 5 bases and J by 4 bases, with 12 bases of the junction left unmatched. CDR1 is MDHEN and CDR2 is SYDVKM in the germline V gene. This CDR3 has 16 amino acids. The authors extracted RNA and reverse transcribed it into cDNA as the sequencing template. Measured with immunoSEQ multiplex PCR; TCRdb has only the in-frame clones, and not every one. Of about 19,000 clones in the sample, roughly three fifths were seen once. The clonotype originates from a human donor with alopecia areata. Sequenced input: CD4+ Tregs sorted from blood. This chain uses TRBV28 with TRBJ1-1, with TRBD1 identical over 8 bases. The CDR3 coding sequence is TGTGCCAGCAGTGAAACCAGGGGGCTATGGGGCACTGAAGCTTTCTTT. It yields the protein CASSETRGLWGTEAFF. The full variable domain, with the rest looked up from reference TRBV28 and TRBJ1-1, is DVKVTQSSRYLVKRTGEKVFLECVQDMDHENMFWYRQDPGLGLRLIYFSYDVKMKEKGDIPEGYSVSREKKERFSLILESASTNQTSMYLCASSETRGLWGTEAFFGQGTRLTVV.